This is a list of T cell receptor beta chains from one sample in a study of OX40 agonist ivuxolimab in advanced cancers. The protocol was immunoSEQ multiplex PCR, while the TCRdb copy is restricted to in-frame clones and leaves out a portion. The sample lists tens of thousands of clones; around nine tenths were seen once. Sequences were derived from CD4+ or CD8+ T cells sorted from blood, sampled in a trial of the OX40 agonist ivuxolimab. The receptors derive from an adult with an advanced solid tumor such as melanoma, head and neck, liver or kidney cancer. Both conserved end residues are part of each CDR3. D genes are given only for firm matches. Clone size is given for some rows only: seen once, a few or many times, or a class if the clone is expanded.

size: -; J: TRBJ1-1; V: TRBV19; length: 15; D: -; DNA: TGTGCCAGTAGGGGGCAGGCCCTCGGGGGCACTGAAGCTTTCTTT; CDR3: CASRGQALGGTEAFF
size: -; J: TRBJ2-1; V: TRBV19; length: 15; D: TRBD2; DNA: TGTGCCAGTAGTATACCGGGCGGGGGGGTCAATGAGCAGTTCTTC; CDR3: CASSIPGGGVNEQFF
size: -; J: TRBJ2-3; V: TRBV5-1; length: 15; D: -; DNA: TGCGCCAGCAGCCCCGGGGGGCATAGCACAGATACGCAGTATTTT; CDR3: CASSPGGHSTDTQYF
size: -; J: TRBJ1-6; V: TRBV14; length: 15; D: -; DNA: TGTGCCAGCAGCCAGGGGCGAAATTATAATTCACCCCTCCACTTT; CDR3: CASSQGRNYNSPLHF
size: -; J: TRBJ1-1; V: TRBV6-5; length: 14; D: TRBD1; DNA: TGTGCCAGCAGGCCCCACCGGGACAGCCTAGTAGCTTTCTTT; CDR3: CASRPHRDSLVAFF
size: -; J: TRBJ1-1; V: TRBV29-1; length: 12; D: TRBD1; DNA: TGCAGCGTCGGACAGGTCAACACTGAAGCTTTCTTT; CDR3: CSVGQVNTEAFF
size: once; J: TRBJ2-7; V: TRBV11-2; length: 14; D: TRBD1; DNA: TGTGCCAGCAGCTTTGCCGGGACAGCCTACGAGCAGTACTTC; CDR3: CASSFAGTAYEQYF
size: -; J: TRBJ2-5; V: TRBV7-6; length: 17; D: TRBD2; DNA: TGTGCCAGCAGCTTAGACTCTCCGCGGGGGGTCCCGGAGACCCAGTACTTC; CDR3: CASSLDSPRGVPETQYF
size: -; J: TRBJ1-1; V: TRBV19; length: 12; D: -; DNA: TGTGCCAGTAGTATAGGGCAGTTTGAAGCTTTCTTT; CDR3: CASSIGQFEAFF
size: -; J: TRBJ2-7; V: TRBV7-2; length: 14; D: -; DNA: TGTGCCAGCAGCCCCGGGCTTCAGGCCTACGAGCAGTACTTC; CDR3: CASSPGLQAYEQYF
size: -; J: TRBJ1-5; V: TRBV19; length: 15; D: -; DNA: TGTGCCAGTAGGACACTTCCCCTTAGCAATCAGCCCCAGCATTTT; CDR3: CASRTLPLSNQPQHF
size: -; J: TRBJ1-6; V: TRBV7-2; length: 12; D: -; DNA: TGTGCCAGCAGCTTACGAGAGACACCCCTCCACTTT; CDR3: CASSLRETPLHF
size: -; J: TRBJ2-1; V: TRBV5-1; length: 14; D: TRBD2; DNA: TGCGCCAGCGCCTGGGGGGGAAGCTACAATGAGCAGTTCTTC; CDR3: CASAWGGSYNEQFF
size: once; J: TRBJ2-3; V: TRBV7-9; length: 16; D: TRBD2; DNA: TGTGCCAGCAGCCCGAGAGCGGGAGAAGGGACAGATACGCAGTATTTT; CDR3: CASSPRAGEGTDTQYF
size: -; J: TRBJ2-3; V: TRBV14; length: 14; D: -; DNA: TGTGCCAGCAGCCAAGACCGATGGTCGGGTACGCAGTATTTT; CDR3: CASSQDRWSGTQYF
size: few; J: TRBJ1-5; V: TRBV7-8; length: 14; D: -; DNA: TGTGCCAGCAGCTTAGTTCGAGGCAATCAGCCCCAGCATTTT; CDR3: CASSLVRGNQPQHF
size: -; J: TRBJ2-3; V: TRBV19; length: 19; D: TRBD1; DNA: TGTGCCAGTAGTAGTCGACGGGCTGGAAGACAGGGGGGTTTAGATACGCAGTATTTT; CDR3: CASSSRRAGRQGGLDTQYF
size: -; J: TRBJ2-7; V: TRBV30; length: 13; D: -; DNA: TGTGCCTGGAGCCCCGTAATGGCCTACGAGCAGTACTTC; CDR3: CAWSPVMAYEQYF
size: -; J: TRBJ1-3; V: TRBV6-6; length: 13; D: -; DNA: TGTGCCAGCGGGCGGATGAATGGAAACACCATATATTTT; CDR3: CASGRMNGNTIYF
size: -; J: TRBJ2-7; V: TRBV19; length: 12; D: -; DNA: TGTGCCAGTAGTATTCAGGGCTACGAGCAGTACTTC; CDR3: CASSIQGYEQYF
size: once; J: TRBJ2-3; V: TRBV10-3; length: 15; D: TRBD1; DNA: TGTGCCATCAGCCAAACAGGGGATAGGACAGATACGCAGTATTTT; CDR3: CAISQTGDRTDTQYF
size: -; J: TRBJ1-4; V: TRBV6-5; length: 15; D: -; DNA: TGTGCCAGCAGTTACTCGGGGAGCCGTAATGAAAAACTGTTTTTT; CDR3: CASSYSGSRNEKLFF